Below, 2 T cell receptor beta chains from the same sample are listed, as sequenced in a study of response to subunit inactivated influenza vaccine. In TCRdb, the RT-PCR reads were re-called with MiXCR into one record per CDR3 protein. Here the sample spans over 150,000 distinct CDR3 sequences, about 11% being singletons. Sequencing was performed on CD8+ T cells sorted from PBMCs, taken less than 30 months after vaccination. The receptor set was obtained from a man between 50 and 75 years old who received an inactivated influenza vaccine.

The CDR3 region has the DNA TGTGCCAGCAGTACATTAGCGGACAGTAGGGAGACCCAGTACTTC. This gives the protein CASSTLADSRETQYF. The chain has TRBV28 and TRBJ2-5; D may be TRBD1 or TRBD2 (6 bases each). The V and J ends lost 5 bases and 5 bases respectively, with 18 bases between them. Per germline, CDR1 MDHEN and CDR2 SYDVKM. The CDR3 spans 15 residues.

This clonotype has more than one count but fewer than ten. V gene TRBV12-3 or TRBV12-4 combines with J gene TRBJ1-1, with a possible D match to TRBD1 (5 bases). The CDR3 has 14 amino acids. Trimming removed 6 bases at V and 3 bases at J, with 14 bases between. CDR3 residues: CASRGTEKDTEAFF. In nucleotides, the CDR3 is TGTGCCAGCAGGGGGACCGAAAAAGACACTGAAGCTTTCTTT.